A selection of T cell receptor beta chains follows, all from one sample in a study of Graves' ophthalmopathy and Graves' hyperthyroidism. TCRdb re-analysed the multiplex PCR reads in MiXCR, keeping a single row per CDR3 protein. The table includes some 380,000 distinct CDR3 sequences, roughly 14% detected once. The sequencing sample was made of peripheral blood. The origin of the receptors is a woman aged 18 to 35 with stable Graves' hyperthyroidism. Both conserved end residues are part of each CDR3. The D gene is left open where the match is weak. A row's size may be missing; if present it is once, few, many or a size class.

CDR3,DNA,size,J,D,V
CASSQLGDSNSPLHF,TGCGCCAGCAGCCAACTTGGCGATTCCAATTCACCCCTCCACTTT,many,TRBJ1-6,NA,TRBV4-1
CASSSASGGGETQYF,TGTGCCAGCAGTTCTGCTAGCGGGGGCGGAGAGACCCAGTACTTC,NA,TRBJ2-5,TRBD2,TRBV2
CASSPSRDSILYEQYF,TGTGCCAGCAGCCCTAGCCGGGACAGCATTCTCTACGAGCAGTACTTC,few,TRBJ2-7,TRBD1,TRBV3-1
CSALKGAGNTEAFF,TGCAGTGCCTTAAAGGGGGCTGGGAACACTGAAGCTTTCTTT,many,TRBJ1-1,TRBD1,TRBV20-1
CASSSTWNTGELFF,TGTGCCAGCAGTTCCACATGGAACACCGGGGAGCTGTTTTTT,many,TRBJ2-2,NA,TRBV12-3/TRBV12-4
CASSLEKRNTEAFF,TGTGCCAGCAGTTTAGAAAAGAGGAACACTGAAGCTTTCTTT,many,TRBJ1-1,NA,TRBV27
CASSLGGMRTEAFF,TGTGCCAGCAGCTTAGGGGGGATGCGGACTGAAGCTTTCTTT,NA,TRBJ1-1,NA,TRBV7-2
CASSYQGRITEAFF,TGTGCCAGCAGTTACCAGGGTAGAATCACTGAAGCTTTCTTT,many,TRBJ1-1,NA,TRBV6-2/TRBV6-3
CASSLGTGHHETQYF,TGTGCCAGCAGCTTAGGGACGGGACATCACGAGACCCAGTACTTC,many,TRBJ2-5,NA,TRBV11-3
CASSVAGEETQYF,TGTGCCAGCAGTGTGGCGGGGGAAGAGACCCAGTACTTC,many,TRBJ2-5,TRBD2,TRBV2
CASNPRQGRDSEAFF,TGTGCCAGCAATCCTCGACAGGGGCGCGATTCTGAAGCTTTCTTT,many,TRBJ1-1,TRBD1,TRBV12-3/TRBV12-4
CSIVGGESNYGYTF,TGCAGCATCGTCGGGGGGGAATCTAACTATGGCTACACCTTC,many,TRBJ1-2,NA,TRBV29-1
CASSSPQEETQYF,TGTGCCAGCAGCTCACCACAGGAAGAGACCCAGTACTTC,many,TRBJ2-5,NA,TRBV7-3
CASSYSSKNTEAFF,TGTGCCAGCAGTTACTCGTCCAAGAACACTGAAGCTTTCTTT,many,TRBJ1-1,NA,TRBV6-5
CASSEAGQGVQETQYF,TGTGCCAGCAGTGAGGCGGGACAGGGAGTTCAAGAGACCCAGTACTTC,many,TRBJ2-5,TRBD1,TRBV6-1
CASSKLLQLDSGNTIYF,TGTGCCAGCAGTAAACTACTACAATTGGACTCTGGAAACACCATATATTTT,many,TRBJ1-3,NA,TRBV6-1
CATSLGTVTNYGYTF,TGTGCCACCAGCTTGGGGACGGTCACTAACTATGGCTACACCTTC,many,TRBJ1-2,NA,TRBV15
CASSQGSGGGWYEQYF,TGTGCCAGCAGCCAAGGTTCGGGGGGGGGCTGGTACGAGCAGTACTTC,NA,TRBJ2-7,TRBD2,TRBV3-1
CASSRTGGGISPLHF,TGTGCCAGCAGCCGCACCGGGGGCGGTATTTCACCCCTCCACTTT,many,TRBJ1-6,NA,TRBV7-3
CASSLDLSVQTYYGYTF,TGTGCCAGCAGCTTAGATCTCAGTGTTCAGACATACTATGGCTACACCTTC,NA,TRBJ1-2,NA,TRBV11-2
CASNLEAGGTEAFF,TGTGCCAGCAATTTGGAGGCAGGGGGCACTGAAGCTTTCTTT,many,TRBJ1-1,TRBD1,TRBV2
CASSLSLGTGQETQYF,TGTGCCAGCAGTTTATCGCTCGGGACAGGACAAGAGACCCAGTACTTC,many,TRBJ2-5,TRBD1,TRBV12-3/TRBV12-4
CASSLDRAQPQHF,TGTGCCAGCAGCCTGGATCGTGCTCAGCCCCAGCATTTT,many,TRBJ1-5,NA,TRBV11-2
CASSSSGTLSNQPQHF,TGTGCCAGCAGTTCTTCCGGGACTTTAAGCAATCAGCCCCAGCATTTT,many,TRBJ1-5,NA,TRBV6-2/TRBV6-3
CASKPDTDTQYF,TGTGCCAGCAAGCCGGACACAGATACGCAGTATTTT,many,TRBJ2-3,NA,TRBV2
CASSYPTGGVFTEAFF,TGTGCCAGCAGTTATCCAACAGGGGGCGTCTTCACTGAAGCTTTCTTT,many,TRBJ1-1,TRBD1,TRBV12-3/TRBV12-4
CSASLLKEGVGSNQPQHF,TGCAGTGCTAGTCTTTTAAAGGAGGGGGTGGGCAGCAATCAGCCCCAGCATTTT,many,TRBJ1-5,NA,TRBV20-1
CASSKAGPDSSYGYTF,TGTGCCAGTAGTAAAGCGGGGCCTGACTCCTCATATGGCTACACCTTC,many,TRBJ1-2,NA,TRBV19